Many counts were recorded for the clone carrying this TCR beta chain. TCRbeta libraries were built with three rounds of nested PCR, modified from ARM-PCR. Using its own MiXCR run on the multiplex PCR reads, TCRdb lists one record per CDR3 protein. Among 68,000 or so distinct CDR3 sequences listed, roughly three fifths were seen once. RNA was extracted from bulk tissue without any cell sorting. This sample is drawn from a study of tumor and adjacent non-tumor tissue in lung cancer. The V segment lost 5 bases and the J segment 1 base; nucleotides outside the gene matches: 4. The germline V gene has CDR1 SQVTM and CDR2 ANQGSEA. The length of the CDR3 is 14 residues.

The receptor's source is a man between 50 and 59 years old with non-small cell lung cancer. The sample was lung tumor tissue. The chain carries TRBV29-1 and TRBJ2-2; 7 positions agree with TRBD1. The CDR3 here is CSVPGQLNTGELFF. The DNA for the CDR3 is TGCAGCGTTCCGGGACAGTTGAACACCGGGGAGCTGTTTTTT.